This paragraph covers one T cell receptor beta chain sequence. The sample is drawn from a study of OX40 agonist ivuxolimab in advanced cancers. The CDR3 has 15 residues. The germline V gene encodes CDR1 MNHNS and CDR2 SASEGT. V dropped 4 bases and J dropped 3; count of bases not matched to a gene: 6. Produced via immunoSEQ multiplex PCR; TCRdb's table is partial and in-frame only. The sample shows under 85,000 clones, approximately 79% of them seen only once. The source was CD4+ or CD8+ T cells sorted from blood, collected in a trial of the OX40 agonist ivuxolimab. The receptor was derived from an adult with an advanced solid tumor such as melanoma, head and neck, liver or kidney cancer. The rearrangement joins TRBV6-1 to TRBJ2-7; 10 nucleotides line up with TRBD1. For the CDR3, the DNA is TGTGCCAGCAGTGGACAGGGGGCGGGATTCTACGAGCAGTACTTC. Translation gives CASSGQGAGFYEQYF.